The 29 T cell receptor beta chains given below trace back to one sample, sequenced in a study of blood T cells in healthy people across ages. The use of a sample-barcoded 5' primer and a J-beta primer mix characterized a second PCR of about 7 to 12 cycles. TCRdb processed the 5' RACE reads anew with MiXCR; each CDR3 protein has one entry. Counted here are approximately 900,000 distinct CDR3 sequences, approximately 49% occurring once; the ten biggest clones make up 13%. The sample was blood. These TCRs come from a man aged 25-45 years in good health.

J is TRBJ2-7 and V is TRBV6-5; 8 positions match TRBD1. The junction had 9 bases not matched to a gene; V was cut back by 5 bases and J by 9 bases. This CDR3 spans 13 amino acids. CDR1 is MNHEY, CDR2 SVGAGI, per germline. CDR3 sequence reads: CASSAGTGLRQYF. In DNA form, the CDR3 reads TGTGCCAGCAGTGCCGGGACAGGTTTAAGGCAGTACTTC.

The rearrangement joins TRBV9 to TRBJ2-7; TRBD1 agrees at 10 bases. CDR3 length: 15 amino acids. The germline V gene has CDR1 SGDLS and CDR2 YYNGEE. After removal of 4 bases from V and 5 bases from J, the junction contained 9 bases not matched to a gene. The CDR3 DNA follows: TGTGCCAGCAGCCCCAATCCGGGACAGGGGCACGAGCAGTACTTC. It encodes CASSPNPGQGHEQYF.

V gene TRBV5-8 combines with J gene TRBJ2-7; 10 nucleotides agree with TRBD1. The CDR3 spans 16 residues. Germline V CDR1 and CDR2: SGHTS, YDEGEE. The V and J ends lost 0 bases and 3 bases, in that order; junction bases with no gene match: 6. The CDR3 spells CASSLAGQGTLYEQYF. The CDR3, as DNA: TGTGCCAGCAGCTTGGCGGGACAGGGGACACTCTACGAGCAGTACTTC.

This clonotype came up a few times. The chain combines TRBV20-1 with TRBJ2-3; D not resolved. Germline CDR1 reads DFQATT; CDR2 reads SNEGSKA (reference sequence). Deletions cut 6 bases from V and 1 base from J, with 11 bases between. CDR3 length equals 13 residues. Here the CDR3 DNA reads TGCAGTGCCGCATCCGACCGCACAGATACGCAGTATTTT. It specifies CSAASDRTDTQYF.

The chain links TRBV28 to TRBJ2-1; D remains unclear. The CDR3 sequence is 14 residues long. The germline CDR1 and CDR2 sequences are MDHEN and SYDVKM. The V and J ends lost 6 bases and 0 bases respectively, with 9 bases between them. In DNA form, the CDR3 reads TGTGCCAGCAGATCTATGAGCTCCTACAATGAGCAGTTCTTC. Its translation is CASRSMSSYNEQFF.

This clonotype was counted a few times. This chain links TRBV10-3 with TRBJ2-3; 11 bases match TRBD2. Trimming at V came to 4 bases and at J to 1 base, leaving 1 base not matched to a gene. Germline CDR1 and CDR2: ENHRY and SYGVKD. The CDR3 extends over 15 amino acids. CDR3 sequence (DNA): TGTGCCATCAGTGTTAGCGGGGGGGGCACAGATACGCAGTATTTT. Encoded protein: CAISVSGGGTDTQYF.

The chain is built from TRBV5-1 and TRBJ2-4; the D gene is possibly TRBD2 (6 bases). Germline lookup yields CDR1 SGHRS and CDR2 YFSETQ. Trimming removed 5 bases at V and 14 bases at J, with 23 bases between. There are 14 residues in the CDR3. CDR3 residues: CASRDDTGLQTEYF. The CDR3 nucleotides are TGCGCCAGCAGGGATGATACGGGACTGCAAACGGAGTACTTC.

This clonotype was seen only a few times. The chain carries TRBV7-2 and TRBJ1-5; D is unclear. The CDR3 has 16 residues. Trimming stripped 5 bases from V and 4 bases from J, with 18 bases between. Germline lookup yields CDR1 SGHTA and CDR2 FQGNSA. As DNA, the CDR3 is TGTGCCAGCAGCCACGACGCTGGGTCCACAAATCAGCCCCAGCATTTT. Translated, it gives CASSHDAGSTNQPQHF.

This clonotype was recorded a few times. This chain joins TRBV5-1 and TRBJ2-1, with 10 nucleotides matching TRBD2. This CDR3 is 15 amino acids long. The germline gives CDR1 SGHRS, CDR2 YFSETQ. Unmatched junction bases numbered 7, after V lost 6 bases and J lost 4 bases. The CDR3 DNA sequence: TGCGCCAGCAACCCAAGCGGGGGGGCTTACAATGAGCAGTTCTTC. It encodes CASNPSGGAYNEQFF.

The chain employs TRBV10-2 and TRBJ2-7, with D perhaps matching TRBD2 (5 bases). The germline CDR1 and CDR2 sequences are WSHSY and SAAADI. V was shortened by 3 bases and J by 1 base, with 10 bases between the two germline ends. The CDR3 extends over 14 amino acids. In DNA form, the CDR3 reads TGCGCCAGCAGTGACCTCGGACTTTCCTACGAGCAGTACTTC. The encoded protein is CASSDLGLSYEQYF.

This clonotype was picked up a small number of times. The chain is built from TRBV4-3 and TRBJ1-2, with no clear D. Germline V gene lookup returns CDR1 LGHNA and CDR2 YSLEER. This CDR3 has 14 residues. V was trimmed by 0 bases and J by 3 bases, leaving 8 bases between them. The CDR3 coding sequence is TGCGCCAGCAGCCAAGAGCGCAGTCACTATGGCTACACCTTC. Residues: CASSQERSHYGYTF.

About this clonotype: A read error may produce the germline difference seen at one junction end. The chain recombines TRBV12-3 or TRBV12-4 with TRBJ2-7, with D hard to call. This CDR3 has 14 residues. The CDR3: CASTPTVYAHEQYF. CDR3 DNA: TGTGCCAGCACCCCGACCGTGTATGCCCACGAGCAGTATTTC.

The rearrangement uses TRBV5-1 and TRBJ2-3; D is uncertain. The germline gives CDR1 SGHRS, CDR2 YFSETQ. CDR3 length equals 16 residues. V dropped 1 base and J dropped 2 bases, with 14 bases sitting between them. CDR3 DNA: TGCGCCAGCAGCTTGAGGCTAACTTTGGACACAGATACGCAGTATTTT. Amino acid sequence: CASSLRLTLDTDTQYF.

The chain combines TRBV24-1 with TRBJ2-2, with unresolved D. CDR1 is KGHDR, CDR2 SFDVKD, per germline. The V and J ends lost 3 bases and 8 bases respectively, with 21 bases between them. The CDR3 runs 17 residues. The DNA of the CDR3 is TGTGCCACCAGTGATCCCGGACGGTCTCAACGCGGAGGGGAGCTGTTTTTT. Translating gives CATSDPGRSQRGGELFF.

The chain is built from TRBV29-1 and TRBJ1-2; a weak D match, TRBD1 (6 bases). Germline V gene lookup returns CDR1 SQVTM and CDR2 ANQGSEA. V lost 5 bases and J 8 bases, leaving 15 bases between the germline ends. The CDR3 spans 12 residues. This CDR3 reads CSVRTGSSGYTF. The CDR3 bases are TGCAGCGTTCGTACAGGGAGCTCGGGCTACACCTTC.

The chain couples TRBV20-1 to TRBJ1-2; D is perhaps TRBD1 (5 bases). CDR1 is DFQATT and CDR2 is SNEGSKA in the germline V gene (reference sequence). The CDR3 runs 12 residues. V was shortened by 5 bases and J by 7 bases, with 14 bases between the two germline ends. CDR3 DNA: TGCAGTGCTTCCGCGGGACGGAGTGGCTACACCTTC. This sequence encodes CSASAGRSGYTF.

The J gene is TRBJ1-4, the V gene TRBV12-3 or TRBV12-4; TRBD1 matches 7 bases. The CDR3 has 15 amino acids. After removal of 5 bases from V and 7 bases from J, the junction contained 10 bases not matched to a gene. The CDR3 DNA reads as TGTGCCAGCAGTCCCTTCCAGGGGGTGGCTGAAAAACTGTTTTTT. It yields the protein CASSPFQGVAEKLFF.

The genes are TRBV3-1 and TRBJ1-2; no clear D. V was pared by 0 bases and J by 12 bases, with 17 bases between. The CDR3 spans 14 residues. Germline V lookup: CDR1 LGHDT, CDR2 YNNKEL (reference sequence). The CDR3, as DNA: TGTGCCAGCAGCCAAGATAATCTCTTCAGGCGCCACACCTTC. It yields the protein CASSQDNLFRRHTF. Together with reference TRBV3-1 and TRBJ1-2, the CDR3 gives the full variable domain: DTAVSQTPKYLVTQMGNDKSIKCEQNLGHDTMYWYKQDSKKFLKIMFSYNNKELIINETVPNRFSPKSPDKAHLNLHINSLELGDSAVYFCASSQDNLFRRHTFGSGTRLTVV.

This clonotype has only a few counts. CDR3 coding DNA: TGTGCCAGCAGTTTGCCGGAGACAGGGATGGACAATGAGCAGTTCTTC. This sequence encodes CASSLPETGMDNEQFF. The chain couples TRBV28 to TRBJ2-1, with TRBD1 matching over 7 bases. J lost 5 bases, V lost 3 bases, and 10 bases had no gene match. Germline CDR1 is MDHEN and CDR2 is SYDVKM. This CDR3 spans 16 amino acids.

For this clonotype: The junction departs from the called germline gene at one end, perhaps through a read error. The V call is TRBV7-2, the J call TRBJ2-3, with D perhaps TRBD2 (7 bases). Germline V gives CDR1 SGHTA, CDR2 FQGNSA. The CDR3 length is 16 residues. The DNA of the CDR3 is TGTGCCGGCAGCTTATCCGGCGGGGGCGCATCAGATACGCAGTATTTT. This translates into CAGSLSGGGASDTQYF. Combining the CDR3 with reference TRBV7-2 and TRBJ2-3 gives the whole variable domain GAGVSQSPSNKVTEKGKDVELRCDPISGHTALYWYRQSLGQGLEFLIYFQGNSAPDKSGLPSDRFSAERTGGSVSTLTIQRTQQEDSAVYLCAGSLSGGGASDTQYFGPGTRLTVL.

This sequence joins TRBV7-9 and TRBJ2-4, with D perhaps TRBD2 (6 bases). Deletions cut 0 bases from V and 1 base from J, with 13 bases between. This CDR3 has 17 amino acids. Germline assignment: CDR1 SEHNR and CDR2 FQNEAQ (reference sequence). The CDR3 DNA reads as TGTGCCAGCAGCTTAGCGCGGGGAATCTGGGCCAAAAACATTCAGTACTTC. Translating it yields CASSLARGIWAKNIQYF.

The V call is TRBV24-1, the J call TRBJ2-1, with D perhaps assigned TRBD1 or TRBD2 (6 bases each). Deletions cut 5 bases from V and 7 bases from J, with 17 bases between. Germline CDR1 KGHDR, CDR2 SFDVKD. This CDR3 has 15 amino acids. DNA for the CDR3: TGTGCCACCAGTGCCCCATGGGGGGCAGCGAATGAGCAGTTCTTC. Translated: CATSAPWGAANEQFF.

This clonotype was detected only once. This chain uses TRBV28 with TRBJ2-1, with no clear D. CDR3 size: 16 residues. The germline gives CDR1 MDHEN, CDR2 SYDVKM. The V end was cut by 3 bases, the J end by 5 bases, with 17 bases between. As DNA, the CDR3 is TGTGCCAGCAGTTTCCGGACCCAAGAGGAAAACAATGAGCAGTTCTTC. This codes for CASSFRTQEENNEQFF.

In this sample, this clonotype turned up a few times. The chain is built from TRBV7-9 and TRBJ1-1; D not certain. CDR3 length: 12 residues. Germline V CDR1 and CDR2: SEHNR, FQNEAQ (reference sequence). V shed 5 bases and J shed 5 bases, with 9 bases lying between them. Here the CDR3 reads CASSNRGTEAFF. The CDR3 DNA follows: TGTGCCAGCAGCAACAGAGGGACTGAAGCTTTCTTT. The full variable domain, in which reference TRBV7-9 and TRBJ1-1 provide the parts outside the CDR3, is DTGVSQNPRHKITKRGQNVTFRCDPISEHNRLYWYRQTLGQGPEFLTYFQNEAQLEKSRLLSDRFSAERPKGSFSTLEIQRTEQGDSAMYLCASSNRGTEAFFGQGTRLTVV.

The chain employs TRBV3-1 and TRBJ2-7; D not certain. CDR1 and CDR2 (germline): LGHDT, YNNKEL (reference sequence). Trimming removed 1 base at V and 0 bases at J, with 7 bases between. The CDR3 length is 14 residues. CDR3 sequence: CASSQGPDSYEQYF. The CDR3 DNA is TGTGCCAGCAGCCAAGGCCCCGACTCCTACGAGCAGTACTTC.

This clonotype has only a few counts. The J gene is TRBJ2-3, the V gene TRBV11-2, with 9 nucleotides matching TRBD1. The J segment lost 7 bases and the V segment lost 1 base, leaving 18 bases of the junction unmatched. Germline loops: CDR1 SGHAT, CDR2 FQNNGV. There are 19 residues in the CDR3. The CDR3: CASSLGGGGPGQGTNTQYF. CDR3 DNA sequence: TGTGCCAGCAGCTTAGGAGGGGGTGGCCCGGGACAGGGTACCAATACGCAGTATTTT. Using reference TRBV11-2 and TRBJ2-3 for the parts outside the CDR3, the full variable domain is EAGVAQSPRYKIIEKRQSVAFWCNPISGHATLYWYQQILGQGPKLLIQFQNNGVVDDSQLPKDRFSAERLKGVDSTLKIQPAKLEDSAVYLCASSLGGGGPGQGTNTQYFGPGTRLTVL.

This rearrangement joins TRBV4-2 to TRBJ2-3; 11 bases align to TRBD2. The CDR3 has 17 amino acids. V shed 3 bases, J shed 2 bases, and the junction held 7 bases outside the gene matches. Germline V gene data show CDR1 as LGHNA and CDR2 as YNFKEQ. In nucleotides, the CDR3 is TGTGCCAGCAGCCAGGTTCTAGCGGGGGGACCCACAGATACGCAGTATTTT. This codes for CASSQVLAGGPTDTQYF.

The rearrangement joins TRBV20-1 to TRBJ2-1; 8 bases agree with TRBD1. The tail of the sequence fits TRBJ2-7 better, so the J call may be wrong. CDR3 size: 12 residues. CDR1 is DFQATT, CDR2 SNEGSKA, per germline (reference sequence). The CDR3 reads CSASPGGLEQYF. In DNA form, the CDR3 reads TGCAGTGCTAGCCCAGGGGGCCTGGAGCAGTACTTC.

J is TRBJ2-4 and V is TRBV6-5, with D perhaps assigned TRBD1 or TRBD2 (6 bases each). The J call may be incorrect, as the DNA end agrees better with TRBJ2-7. The CDR3 is made up of 15 amino acids. Per the germline V gene, CDR1 is MNHEY and CDR2 is SVGAGI. CDR3 DNA: TGTGCCAGCAGTTACTCACACAGGGAGGCTTACGAGCAGTACTTC. The encoded protein is CASSYSHREAYEQYF.